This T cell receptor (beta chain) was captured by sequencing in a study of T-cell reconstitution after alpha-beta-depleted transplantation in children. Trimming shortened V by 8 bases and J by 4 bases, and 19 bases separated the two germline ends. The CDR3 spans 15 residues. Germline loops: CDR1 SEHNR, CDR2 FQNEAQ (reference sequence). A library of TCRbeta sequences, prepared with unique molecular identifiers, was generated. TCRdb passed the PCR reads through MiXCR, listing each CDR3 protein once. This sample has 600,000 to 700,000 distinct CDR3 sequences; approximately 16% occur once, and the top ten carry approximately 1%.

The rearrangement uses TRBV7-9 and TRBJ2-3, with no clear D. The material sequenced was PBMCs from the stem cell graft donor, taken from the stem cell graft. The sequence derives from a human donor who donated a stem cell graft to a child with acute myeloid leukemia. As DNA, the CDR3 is TGTGCCAGCGGTGAATACGCTAGAGGAGCAGATACGCAGTATTTT. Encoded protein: CASGEYARGADTQYF.